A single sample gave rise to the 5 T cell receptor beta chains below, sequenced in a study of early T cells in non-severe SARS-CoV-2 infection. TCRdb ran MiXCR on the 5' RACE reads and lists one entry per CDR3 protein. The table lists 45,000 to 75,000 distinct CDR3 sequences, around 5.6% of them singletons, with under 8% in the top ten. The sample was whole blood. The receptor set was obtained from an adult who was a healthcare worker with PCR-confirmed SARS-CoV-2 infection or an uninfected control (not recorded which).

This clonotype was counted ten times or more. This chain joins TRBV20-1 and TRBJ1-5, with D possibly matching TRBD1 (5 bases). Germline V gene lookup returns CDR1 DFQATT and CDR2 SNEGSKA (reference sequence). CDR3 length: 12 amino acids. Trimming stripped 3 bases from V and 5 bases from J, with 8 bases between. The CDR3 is CSASGADQPQHF. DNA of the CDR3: TGCAGTGCTAGCGGGGCGGATCAGCCCCAGCATTTT.

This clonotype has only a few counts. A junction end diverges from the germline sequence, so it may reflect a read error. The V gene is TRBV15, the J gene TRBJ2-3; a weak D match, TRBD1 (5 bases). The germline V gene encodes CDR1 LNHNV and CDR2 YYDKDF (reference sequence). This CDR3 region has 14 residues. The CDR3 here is CATSWTSRTDTQYF. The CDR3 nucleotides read TGTGCCACCAGCTGGACATCCCGCACGGATACGCAGTATTTT.

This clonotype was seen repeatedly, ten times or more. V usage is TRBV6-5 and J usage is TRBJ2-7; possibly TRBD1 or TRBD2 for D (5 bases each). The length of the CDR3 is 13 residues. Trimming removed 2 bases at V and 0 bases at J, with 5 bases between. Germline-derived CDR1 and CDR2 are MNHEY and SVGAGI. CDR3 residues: CASSYGGSYEQYF. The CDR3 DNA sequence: TGTGCCAGCAGTTACGGGGGCTCCTACGAGCAGTACTTC.

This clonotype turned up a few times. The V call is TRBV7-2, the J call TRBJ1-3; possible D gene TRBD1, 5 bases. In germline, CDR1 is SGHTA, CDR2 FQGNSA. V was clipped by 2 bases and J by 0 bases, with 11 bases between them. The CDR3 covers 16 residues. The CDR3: CASSLIGTNSGNTIYF. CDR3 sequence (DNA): TGTGCCAGCAGCTTAATCGGGACCAACTCTGGAAACACCATATATTTT.

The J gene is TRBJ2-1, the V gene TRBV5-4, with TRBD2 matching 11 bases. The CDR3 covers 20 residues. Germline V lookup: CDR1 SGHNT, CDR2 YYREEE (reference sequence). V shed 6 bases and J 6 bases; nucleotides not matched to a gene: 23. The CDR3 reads CASNPTSGDRTSGRSNEQFF. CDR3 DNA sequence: TGTGCCAGCAACCCGACCTCAGGGGATAGAACTAGCGGGAGAAGCAATGAGCAGTTCTTC.